These T cell receptor beta chains were read from a single sample in a study of metastatic and nonmetastatic thyroid tumors. With MiXCR, TCRdb called clones anew from the PCR reads. The sample lists about 50,000 clones, 20% occurring once. The sample was blood. These receptors came from a female donor with papillary thyroid cancer or a benign thyroid nodule (not recorded which). Some clones in this sample may be carry-over from other donors' samples. The CDR3 runs from the conserved cysteine through the conserved F or W. A D gene is named only where the DNA matches it firmly. Size is stated for part of the rows, as once, few or many counts, or as a class when the clone is expanded.

many	TRBV7-9	.	TRBJ2-4	CASSSFKNIQYF	TGTGCCAGCAGCTCCTTTAAAAACATTCAGTACTTC
many	TRBV3-1	.	TRBJ1-3	CASSRGPSSGNTIYF	TGTGCCAGCAGCCGAGGGCCCAGCTCTGGAAACACCATATATTTT
many	TRBV6-2/TRBV6-3	.	TRBJ1-6	CASSSPWDTYNSPLHF	TGTGCCAGCAGTTCCCCATGGGACACCTATAATTCACCCCTCCACTTT
.	TRBV7-9	TRBD2	TRBJ2-5	CASTWAGEETQYF	TGTGCCAGCACATGGGCGGGAGAGGAGACCCAGTACTTC
many	TRBV7-9	.	TRBJ2-1	CASSLAGSDEQFF	TGTGCCAGCAGCTTAGCGGGGTCGGATGAGCAGTTCTTC
many	TRBV7-2	.	TRBJ2-3	CASSSWGNPTDTQYF	TGTGCCAGCAGCTCTTGGGGAAATCCCACAGATACGCAGTATTTT
many	TRBV11-2	.	TRBJ1-1	CASSLIGPFSEAFF	TGTGCCAGCAGCTTAATAGGACCATTTTCGGAAGCTTTCTTT
.	TRBV20-1	.	TRBJ2-6	CSVPGAYGANVLTF	TGCAGTGTCCCCGGAGCGTACGGGGCCAACGTCCTGACTTTC
.	TRBV7-3	.	TRBJ2-6	CASSLTGRSLANVLTF	TGTGCCAGCAGCTTAACGGGGCGCTCTTTGGCCAACGTCCTGACTTTC
many	TRBV12-3/TRBV12-4	TRBD1	TRBJ2-2	CASSWTGGAGELFF	TGTGCCAGCAGCTGGACAGGGGGTGCCGGGGAGCTGTTTTTT
.	TRBV5-1	.	TRBJ1-1	CASSFRAPYRRDTEAFF	TGCGCCAGCAGCTTTAGGGCCCCGTACAGGCGGGACACTGAAGCTTTCTTT
few	TRBV12-3/TRBV12-4	TRBD1	TRBJ1-1	CASSSRGVAFF	TGTGCCAGCAGTTCCAGGGGGGTAGCTTTCTTT
many	TRBV28	.	TRBJ2-7	CASSSRAGIYEQYF	TGTGCCAGCAGTTCCCGAGCAGGTATCTACGAGCAGTACTTC
few	TRBV28	.	TRBJ1-6	CASSSRAGTKANSPLHF	TGTGCCAGCAGTTCGAGGGCGGGGACGAAGGCGAATTCACCCCTCCACTTT
.	TRBV6-5	.	TRBJ2-7	CASIYFLGASFEQYF	TGTGCCAGCATTTACTTCCTGGGGGCATCCTTCGAGCAGTACTTC
many	TRBV12-3/TRBV12-4	TRBD2	TRBJ2-3	CASSPLAGVADTQYF	TGTGCCAGCAGTCCTCTCGCGGGAGTCGCAGATACGCAGTATTTT
.	TRBV20-1	.	TRBJ1-6	CSAGGWDHYNSPLHF	TGCAGTGCCGGCGGGTGGGACCACTATAATTCACCCCTCCACTTT
many	TRBV7-8	.	TRBJ1-6	CASSQQGSLHF	TGTGCCAGCAGCCAACAGGGTTCCCTCCACTTT
.	TRBV20-1	.	TRBJ2-1	CSAYAHQNYNEQFF	TGCAGTGCTTACGCTCACCAAAATTACAATGAGCAGTTCTTC
few	TRBV28	TRBD1	TRBJ1-4	CASSSEQGAEGEKLFF	TGTGCCAGCAGCTCCGAACAGGGGGCAGAGGGTGAAAAACTGTTTTTT
many	TRBV7-2	.	TRBJ2-1	CASSLAGGGNEQFF	TGTGCCAGCAGCTTAGCGGGAGGGGGCAATGAGCAGTTCTTC
.	TRBV6-9	.	TRBJ2-7	CASSYSLWLVQYF	TGTGCCAGCAGTTACAGCTTGTGGTTGGTGCAGTACTTC
many	TRBV29-1	.	TRBJ1-2	CSVDSGGGNYGYTF	TGCAGCGTTGACTCAGGCGGGGGTAACTATGGCTACACCTTC
.	TRBV5-6	TRBD1	TRBJ2-7	CASSPGTGGGYEQYF	TGTGCCAGCAGCCCAGGGACAGGGGGCGGGTACGAGCAGTACTTC
many	TRBV27	.	TRBJ1-1	CASGNPIHEAFF	TGTGCCAGCGGGAACCCTATACATGAAGCTTTCTTT
many	TRBV19	TRBD1	TRBJ1-5	CASSMGQGSSSNQPQHF	TGTGCCAGTAGTATGGGACAGGGGTCTAGCAGCAATCAGCCCCAGCATTTT
many	TRBV29-1	.	TRBJ1-1	CSVRRGSLMNTEAFF	TGCAGCGTCCGCCGGGGCAGTTTAATGAACACTGAAGCTTTCTTT
many	TRBV20-1	.	TRBJ2-3	CSARDPRTDPNTQYF	TGCAGTGCTAGAGACCCACGGACAGACCCGAATACGCAGTATTTT
.	TRBV4-1	TRBD1	TRBJ2-5	CASTRTGVTETQYF	TGCGCCAGCACCCGCACAGGGGTAACAGAGACCCAGTACTTC
.	TRBV3-1	TRBD2	TRBJ2-1	CASSGAGTSGGGYNEQFF	TGTGCCAGCAGCGGAGCCGGGACTAGCGGGGGCGGTTACAATGAGCAGTTCTTC
many	TRBV15	.	TRBJ1-5	CATSKAGNLNQPQHF	TGTGCCACCAGCAAGGCAGGCAACCTTAATCAGCCCCAGCATTTT